One and the same sample provided the 26 T cell receptor beta chains below, sequenced in a study of shared clonotypes between healthy human individuals. Produced via immunoSEQ multiplex PCR; TCRdb's table is partial and in-frame only. The data contain 2 million to 2.5 million clones, 85% to 95% of them singletons. Naive CD8 cells lacked CD45RO, underwent positive selection for CCR7 and left out terminally differentiated effector memory CD45RA+ cells. Sequences were obtained from naive CD8+ T cells from PBMCs. The receptor source for this set is a young man in good health. Some clones in this sample may be carry-over from other donors' samples.

The rearrangement links TRBV7-8 to TRBJ1-2; D is uncertain. The CDR3 totals 14 residues. Per the germline V gene, CDR1 is SGHVS and CDR2 is FQNEAQ. Trimming left V 1 base short and J 8 bases short, with 14 bases between. The CDR3 region has the DNA TGTGCCAGCAGCTTAGGAGTTTCCCCTGGGGGCTACACCTTC. As protein: CASSLGVSPGGYTF. The variable domain in full, with the rest retrieved from reference TRBV7-8 and TRBJ1-2, is GAGVSQSPRYKVAKRGQDVALRCDPISGHVSLFWYQQALGQGPEFLTYFQNEAQLDKSGLPSDRFFAERPEGSVSTLKIQRTQQEDSAVYLCASSLGVSPGGYTFGSGTRLTVV.

The V and J genes are TRBV5-4 and TRBJ2-5, with D hard to call. Germline CDR1 is SGHNT and CDR2 is YYREEE (reference sequence). Between the trimmed V and J ends, which lost 3 bases and 4 bases, there was a span of 13 bases. The length of the CDR3 is 14 residues. CDR3 in DNA: TGTGCCAGCAGCTGGTCACGATATCTAGAGACCCAGTACTTC. Protein product: CASSWSRYLETQYF.

This chain links TRBV7-6 with TRBJ2-7; no reliable D call. The CDR3 extends over 14 amino acids. V dropped 0 bases and J dropped 6 bases, with 12 bases sitting between them. Germline V gene lookup returns CDR1 SGHVS and CDR2 FNYEAQ. This CDR3 is CASSLAFQGSEQYF. CDR3 in DNA: TGTGCCAGCAGCTTAGCCTTCCAAGGAAGCGAGCAGTACTTC.

The chain has TRBV4-3 and TRBJ2-2; 12 nucleotides line up with TRBD1. CDR1 and CDR2 (germline): LGHNA, YSLEER. The V and J ends lost 4 bases and 4 bases, in that order; junction bases with no gene match: 10. The CDR3 extends over 18 amino acids. CDR3 in DNA: TGCGCCAGCAGCCGGCGGCGGGGACAGGGGGCTCCCACCGGGGAGCTGTTTTTT. It specifies CASSRRRGQGAPTGELFF.

This rearrangement joins TRBV15 to TRBJ2-5; 9 bases map to TRBD2. V dropped 3 bases and J dropped 4; count of bases not matched to a gene: 6. CDR1 LNHNV and CDR2 YYDKDF come from the germline V gene (reference sequence). This CDR3 spans 15 amino acids. The CDR3, as DNA: TGTGCCACCAGCAGGAAGGCGGGAGGGCCAGAGACCCAGTACTTC. This encodes CATSRKAGGPETQYF. Drawing the rest from reference TRBV15 and TRBJ2-5, the complete variable domain is DAMVIQNPRYQVTQFGKPVTLSCSQTLNHNVMYWYQQKSSQAPKLLFHYYDKDFNNEADTPDNFQSRRPNTSFCFLDIRSPGLGDTAMYLCATSRKAGGPETQYFGPGTRLLVL.

The CDR3 loop is CSVEQSYYGYTF. The CDR3, as DNA: TGCAGCGTTGAGCAGAGCTACTATGGCTACACCTTC. V and J are TRBV29-1 and TRBJ1-2; D not resolved. The CDR3 is 12 amino acids. V was shortened by 3 bases and J by 3 bases, with 8 bases between the two germline ends. Germline V gene sequence: CDR1 SQVTM, CDR2 ANQGSEA. Looking up the rest from reference TRBV29-1 and TRBJ1-2 gives the full variable domain: SAVISQKPSRDICQRGTSLTIQCQVDSQVTMMFWYRQQPGQSLTLIATANQGSEATYESGFVIDKFPISRPNLTFSTLTVSNMSPEDSSIYLCSVEQSYYGYTFGSGTRLTVV.

The chain combines TRBV5-5 with TRBJ1-1; D unclear. Germline values: CDR1 SGHKS, CDR2 YYEKEE (reference sequence). This CDR3 spans 14 amino acids. V lost 2 bases and J lost 4, with 12 bases in between. CDR3 in DNA: TGTGCCAGCAGCTTTGAAGGGAGAGGCACTGAAGCTTTCTTT. The encoded protein is CASSFEGRGTEAFF.

This clone was recorded only once. The chain couples TRBV19 to TRBJ2-3; D is ambiguous. This CDR3 has 13 amino acids. V lost 6 bases, J lost 4 bases, and 11 bases lay in between. CDR1 is LNHDA, CDR2 SQIVND, per germline (reference sequence). CDR3 sequence reads: CASRNVWADTQYF. In nucleotides, the CDR3 is TGTGCCAGTAGGAACGTATGGGCAGATACGCAGTATTTT.

This sequence joins TRBV7-9 and TRBJ1-1; D ambiguous. V was pared by 1 base and J by 2 bases, with 8 bases between. Per germline, CDR1 SEHNR and CDR2 FQNEAQ (reference sequence). This CDR3 region has 14 residues. The chain's CDR3 is CASSLVVDNTEAFF. The DNA for the CDR3 is TGTGCCAGCAGCTTAGTCGTCGATAACACTGAAGCTTTCTTT.

The chain has TRBV7-9 and TRBJ2-3; either TRBD1 or TRBD2 may supply D (6 bases each). This CDR3 is 16 amino acids long. The V gene's germline CDR1 is SEHNR and CDR2 FQNEAQ (reference sequence). V lost 4 bases, J lost 0 bases, and 14 bases lay in between. This CDR3 is CASSSPGAASTDTQYF. The CDR3 nucleotides read TGTGCCAGCAGCTCTCCGGGGGCAGCTAGCACAGATACGCAGTATTTT.

This rearrangement joins TRBV4-1 to TRBJ2-5, with unresolved D. Germline lookup yields CDR1 MGHRA and CDR2 YSYEKL. The CDR3 is 15 residues long. Trimming removed 2 bases from V and 4 bases from J, with 14 bases in between. Here the CDR3 DNA reads TGCGCCAGCAGCCAACTCCGCGATTTAACAGAGACCCAGTACTTC. This codes for CASSQLRDLTETQYF.

This clone showed up just once. This sequence joins TRBV5-1 and TRBJ1-3, with unresolved D. V shed 0 bases and J shed 0 bases, with 7 bases lying between them. Looked up from germline, CDR1 is SGHRS and CDR2 is YFSETQ. The CDR3 runs 15 residues. The CDR3 reads CASSLAGSSGNTIYF. The CDR3, as DNA: TGCGCCAGCAGCTTGGCAGGAAGCTCTGGAAACACCATATATTTT.

CDR3 amino acids: CASSPPSLYLVGADTQYF. DNA of the CDR3: TGTGCCAGCTCACCACCGTCCCTTTATTTAGTTGGCGCAGATACGCAGTATTTT. This rearrangement joins TRBV18 to TRBJ2-3; D gene unclear. Looked up from germline, CDR1 is KGHSH and CDR2 is LQKENI. Between the trimmed V and J ends, which lost 0 bases and 4 bases, there was a span of 20 bases. The CDR3 sequence is 18 residues long.

This chain uses TRBV27 with TRBJ2-3; unclear D gene. The germline gives CDR1 MNHEY, CDR2 SMNVEV (reference sequence). V was pared by 2 bases and J by 1 base, with 10 bases between. The CDR3 length is 15 residues. In nucleotides, the CDR3 is TGTGCCAGCAGTTTAGTGGGCTTCGGCACAGATACGCAGTATTTT. The encoded protein is CASSLVGFGTDTQYF.

This clone showed up just a few times. The chain couples TRBV7-7 to TRBJ1-1, with D unresolved. Trimming stripped 1 base from V and 9 bases from J, with 12 bases between. This CDR3 has 13 residues. Germline-derived CDR1 and CDR2 are SSHAT and FNYEAQ (reference sequence). This chain's CDR3 is CASSLDLSSQAFF. In nucleotides, the CDR3 is TGTGCCAGCAGCTTAGATCTCTCCTCTCAAGCTTTCTTT.

The chain is built from TRBV30 and TRBJ1-2, with 7 bases aligning to TRBD1. The CDR3 covers 14 residues. The trim removed 8 bases at V and 3 bases at J, leaving 12 bases unmatched. CDR1 is GTSNPN and CDR2 is SVGIG in the germline V gene (reference sequence). The CDR3 sequence is CARLRRDSDYGYTF. DNA of the CDR3: TGTGCCCGCCTCCGAAGGGACAGCGACTATGGCTACACCTTC.

This chain uses TRBV28 with TRBJ2-7; D remains ambiguous. The CDR3 is made up of 13 amino acids. Germline V lookup: CDR1 MDHEN, CDR2 SYDVKM. Trimming took 6 bases from V and 3 from J, leaving 12 bases between them. The CDR3 bases are TGTGCCAGCAGCCCCCGACCCGACTACGAGCAGTACTTC. Residues: CASSPRPDYEQYF.

The chain carries TRBV27 and TRBJ2-2; either TRBD1 or TRBD2 may supply D (5 bases each). The CDR3 runs 18 residues. The V gene's germline CDR1 is MNHEY and CDR2 SMNVEV (reference sequence). Trimming pared 0 bases from V and 6 bases from J, leaving 20 bases between. This CDR3 reads CASSLSIKSWGPSGELFF. The CDR3 DNA reads TGTGCCAGCAGTTTATCGATAAAGTCGTGGGGACCCTCCGGGGAGCTGTTTTTT.

The V and J genes are TRBV6-6 and TRBJ1-5; possibly TRBD1 for D (5 bases). The V end was cut by 0 bases, the J end by 6 bases, with 15 bases between. The germline V gene has CDR1 MNHNY and CDR2 SVGAGI (reference sequence). The CDR3 has 16 amino acids. The CDR3 loop reads CASSYSWDEVGQPQHF. The CDR3 nucleotides are TGTGCCAGCAGTTACTCGTGGGACGAGGTGGGTCAGCCCCAGCATTTT.

The chain recombines TRBV19 with TRBJ2-1, with unresolved D. CDR1 is LNHDA, CDR2 SQIVND, per germline (reference sequence). Trimming pared 3 bases from V and 4 bases from J, leaving 7 bases between. The CDR3 has 13 amino acids. Here the CDR3 DNA reads TGTGCCAGTAGTATGGTCCTATACAATGAGCAGTTCTTC. Translated, it gives CASSMVLYNEQFF.

This chain links TRBV27 with TRBJ2-1; 9 nucleotides align to TRBD2. From germline, CDR1 is MNHEY and CDR2 SMNVEV (reference sequence). Trimming took 6 bases from V and 5 from J; bases not matched to a gene: 8. The CDR3 loop spans 15 amino acids. CDR3 sequence reads: CASRPGTSSDNEQFF. The CDR3 DNA reads as TGTGCCAGCAGGCCAGGGACTAGCAGTGACAATGAGCAGTTCTTC.

The CDR3 reads CASSSMLGQGVHGELFF. Written as DNA, the CDR3 is TGTGCCAGCAGCTCCATGTTGGGACAGGGGGTGCACGGGGAGCTGTTTTTT. The rearrangement joins TRBV5-6 to TRBJ2-2, with 11 bases that match TRBD1. With V trimmed by 3 bases and J by 7 bases, 11 bases remained unmatched. In germline, CDR1 is SGHDT, CDR2 YYEEEE. The CDR3 is 17 amino acids.

The chain couples TRBV28 to TRBJ2-2; 7 bases map to TRBD2. Germline CDR1 and CDR2: MDHEN and SYDVKM. V was clipped by 2 bases and J by 0 bases; unmatched bases: 6. This CDR3 comprises 17 residues. The CDR3 DNA reads TGTGCCAGCAGTTTAGGTCTTGGACTAGCGAACACCGGGGAGCTGTTTTTT. Translation: CASSLGLGLANTGELFF.

The V gene is TRBV4-2, the J gene TRBJ2-2; 7 nucleotides agree with TRBD2. This CDR3 comprises 14 residues. CDR1 and CDR2 (germline): LGHNA, YNFKEQ. Trimming cost V 3 bases and J 7 bases; bases outside gene matches: 5. For the CDR3, the DNA is TGTGCCAGCAGCCACGCAACGGGAGGCGGGGAGCTGTTTTTT. This translates into CASSHATGGGELFF.

V and J are TRBV28 and TRBJ2-4, with D unresolved. The CDR3 extends over 16 amino acids. Germline V gives CDR1 MDHEN, CDR2 SYDVKM. The germline V and J ends were trimmed by 3 bases and 0 bases, with 12 bases remaining between them. The CDR3: CASSFIDQLAKNIQYF. DNA for the CDR3: TGTGCCAGCAGTTTTATCGACCAACTAGCCAAAAACATTCAGTACTTC.

A single count supports this clone. J is TRBJ2-4 and V is TRBV28; D ambiguous. The CDR3 loop spans 14 amino acids. The germline V gene has CDR1 MDHEN and CDR2 SYDVKM. The germline V and J ends were trimmed by 8 bases and 7 bases, with 18 bases remaining between them. CDR3 amino acids: CASESPASYNIQYF. CDR3 DNA: TGTGCCAGCGAGAGCCCGGCCAGTTATAACATTCAGTACTTC.